The sequence of this T cell receptor (beta chain) was determined in a study of T cell repertoires in cytomegalovirus infection. Study background: TCR beta signatures that were public indicated CMV infection and matching HLA type. Broader study findings: HLA-C-restricted, CMV-specific TCR beta clonotypes were dominant ex vivo. CMV carriers with the relevant HLA were identified by cumulative public TCR beta family frequency.

The CDR3 consists of 15 residues. Trimming took 3 bases from V and 5 from J, leaving 17 bases between them. Germline V CDR1 and CDR2: LGHNA, YSLEER. This clonotype was seen ten or more times. Its antigen remains unknown. Each CDR3 protein is one row after TCRdb ran MiXCR on the reads. The repertoire has 200,000 to 300,000 distinct CDR3 sequences, roughly 13% of them found once; the top ten carry roughly 8.7%. Sequenced input: PBMCs. The TCR comes from a human donor in good health (CMV status not recorded). Some clones in this sample may be carry-over from other donors' samples. V is TRBV4-3 and J is TRBJ2-7; D possibly corresponds to TRBD2 (5 bases). The CDR3: CASSQVYGEMHEQYF. CDR3 in DNA: TGCGCCAGCAGCCAGGTCTACGGGGAGATGCACGAGCAGTACTTC.